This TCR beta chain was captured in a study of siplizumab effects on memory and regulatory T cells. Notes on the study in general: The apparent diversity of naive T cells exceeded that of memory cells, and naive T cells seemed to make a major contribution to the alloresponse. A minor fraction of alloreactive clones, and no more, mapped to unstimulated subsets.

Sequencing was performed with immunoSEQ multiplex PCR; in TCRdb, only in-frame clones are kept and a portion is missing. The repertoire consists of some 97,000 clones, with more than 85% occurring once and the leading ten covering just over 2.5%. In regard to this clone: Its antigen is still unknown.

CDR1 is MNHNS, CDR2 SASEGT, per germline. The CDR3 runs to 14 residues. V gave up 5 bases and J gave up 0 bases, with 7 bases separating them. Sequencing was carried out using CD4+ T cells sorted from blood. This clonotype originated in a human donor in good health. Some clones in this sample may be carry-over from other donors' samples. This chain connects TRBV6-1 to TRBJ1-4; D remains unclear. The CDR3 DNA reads TGTGCCAGCAGTATCAGTGCAACTAATGAAAAACTGTTTTTT. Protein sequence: CASSISATNEKLFF.